What follows describes a single TCR beta chain. Its specificity is not known. There are 13 residues in the CDR3. The V and J ends lost 5 bases and 1 base respectively, with 8 bases between them. Germline V lookup: CDR1 SEHNR, CDR2 FQNEAQ (reference sequence). These data belong to a study of vaccination and CD4 T cells after COVID-19. Treatment in this sample: approximately 10-day PBMC culture with coronavirus spike peptide pools or control peptides (ViraFEST assay). Sequence data for DNA of cultured CD4+ T cells were generated by the Oncomine TCR Beta short-read assay. From the PCR reads, TCRdb called clonotypes with MiXCR, one entry per CDR3 protein. The sample holds 5,000 or so distinct CDR3 sequences, around 44% seen once.

The clonotype was recovered from a human donor who had recovered from COVID-19. This chain links TRBV7-9 with TRBJ1-1; D gene ambiguous. The sample was CD4+ T cells from blood, cultured in vitro, taken after SARS-CoV-2 vaccination. CDR3 amino acids: CASSQGQNTEAFF. CDR3 bases: TGTGCCAGCAGCCAAGGGCAGAACACTGAAGCTTTCTTT.